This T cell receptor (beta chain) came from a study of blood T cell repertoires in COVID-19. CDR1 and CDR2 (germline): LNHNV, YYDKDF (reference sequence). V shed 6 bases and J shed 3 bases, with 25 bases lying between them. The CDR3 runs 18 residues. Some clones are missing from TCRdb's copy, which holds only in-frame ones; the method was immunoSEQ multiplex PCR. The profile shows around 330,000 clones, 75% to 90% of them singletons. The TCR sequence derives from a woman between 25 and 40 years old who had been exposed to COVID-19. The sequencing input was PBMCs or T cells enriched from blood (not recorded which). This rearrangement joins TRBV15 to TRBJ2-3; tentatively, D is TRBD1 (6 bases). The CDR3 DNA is TGTGCCACCAGAGACACGTCCGAAAACAGGGTTGGGACAGATACGCAGTATTTT. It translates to CATRDTSENRVGTDTQYF. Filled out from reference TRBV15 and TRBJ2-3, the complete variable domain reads DAMVIQNPRYQVTQFGKPVTLSCSQTLNHNVMYWYQQKSSQAPKLLFHYYDKDFNNEADTPDNFQSRRPNTSFCFLDIRSPGLGDTAMYLCATRDTSENRVGTDTQYFGPGTRLTVL.